A single sample is the source of the 17 T cell receptor beta chains below, sequenced in a study of cytomegalovirus exposure and HLA in healthy donors. Profiling relied on immunoSEQ multiplex PCR, and the TCRdb table lists in-frame clones only, not all of them. The sample consists of 100,000 to 120,000 clones, approximately 95% of them appearing once. Sequenced: PBMCs. All receptors come from a woman younger than 30 in good health and CMV-seronegative.

This chain connects TRBV9 to TRBJ1-4, with TRBD1 matching over 7 bases. J was trimmed by 8 bases and V by 0 bases; bases with no gene match: 7. The CDR3 sequence is 15 residues long. CDR1 and CDR2 (germline): SGDLS, YYNGEE. The chain's CDR3 is CASSVDTGVSEKLFF. In DNA, the CDR3 is TGTGCCAGCAGCGTAGACACAGGGGTATCCGAAAAACTGTTTTTT. Full variable domain (missing parts from reference TRBV9 and TRBJ1-4): DSGVTQTPKHLITATGQRVTLRCSPRSGDLSVYWYQQSLDQGLQFLIQYYNGEERAKGNILERFSAQQFPDLHSELNLSSLELGDSALYFCASSVDTGVSEKLFFGSGTQLSVL.

This chain uses TRBV28 with TRBJ2-7; unclear D gene. Germline V gene data show CDR1 as MDHEN and CDR2 as SYDVKM. This CDR3 is built from 15 residues. V lost 1 base, J lost 0 bases, and 10 bases lay in between. The CDR3 nucleotides are TGTGCCAGCAGTTTATCGGCAGGAAGCTCCTACGAGCAGTACTTC. Encoded protein: CASSLSAGSSYEQYF.

The chain employs TRBV19 and TRBJ2-1; 7 bases are a match to TRBD1. After removal of 4 bases from V and 3 bases from J, the junction contained 3 bases not matched to a gene. The CDR3 covers 14 residues. CDR1 and CDR2 from the germline V gene are LNHDA and SQIVND (reference sequence). CDR3 nucleotides: TGTGCCAGTAGTAAGGGGACAGACTACAATGAGCAGTTCTTC. Translated: CASSKGTDYNEQFF.

This sequence joins TRBV7-2 and TRBJ2-3; 7 bases map to TRBD2. Germline lookup yields CDR1 SGHTA and CDR2 FQGNSA. The J segment lost 2 bases and the V segment lost 1 base, leaving 3 bases of the junction unmatched. The CDR3 has 15 residues. CDR3 nucleotide sequence: TGTGCCAGCAGCTTAGATAGCGGGTACACAGATACGCAGTATTTT. It translates to CASSLDSGYTDTQYF.

The gene calls are TRBV5-8 and TRBJ2-1; the D is unclear. The germline V gene encodes CDR1 SGHTS and CDR2 YDEGEE. This CDR3 contains 11 residues. V lost 5 bases, J lost 6 bases, and 6 bases lay in between. Here the CDR3 DNA reads TGTGCCAGCAGTTTTCTCAATGAGCAGTTCTTC. Encoded protein: CASSFLNEQFF.

The chain joins TRBV7-3 to TRBJ2-1, with 10 bases that match TRBD2. Germline trimming cut 4 bases from V and 0 bases from J; bases unmatched to any gene: 0. Germline CDR1 SGHTA, CDR2 FQGTGA. The CDR3 length is 15 residues. CDR3 in DNA: TGTGCCAGCAGCTCTAGCGGGGGCTCCTACAATGAGCAGTTCTTC. Its translation is CASSSSGGSYNEQFF. Drawing the rest from reference TRBV7-3 and TRBJ2-1, the complete variable domain is GAGVSQTPSNKVTEKGKYVELRCDPISGHTALYWYRQSLGQGPEFLIYFQGTGAADDSGLPNDRFFAVRPEGSVSTLKIQRTERGDSAVYLCASSSSGGSYNEQFFGPGTRLTVL.

V usage is TRBV7-9 and J usage is TRBJ1-6; 8 bases match TRBD1. The germline CDR1 and CDR2 sequences are SEHNR and FQNEAQ (reference sequence). V lost 1 base to trimming and J lost 6 bases; unmatched junction nucleotides: 2. The CDR3 contains 15 residues. CDR3 sequence: CASSLGTGFNSPLHF. CDR3 bases: TGTGCCAGCAGCTTAGGGACAGGGTTTAATTCACCCCTCCACTTT. Combining the CDR3 with reference TRBV7-9 and TRBJ1-6 gives the whole variable domain DTGVSQNPRHKITKRGQNVTFRCDPISEHNRLYWYRQTLGQGPEFLTYFQNEAQLEKSRLLSDRFSAERPKGSFSTLEIQRTEQGDSAMYLCASSLGTGFNSPLHFGNGTRLTVT.

The V gene is TRBV2, the J gene TRBJ1-4; D is ambiguous. V was trimmed by 6 bases and J by 0 bases, leaving 11 bases between them. Germline loops: CDR1 SNHLY, CDR2 FYNNEI. The CDR3 is 15 amino acids. In nucleotides, the CDR3 is TGTGCCAGCAGAAAATCCGTTTCAACTAATGAAAAACTGTTTTTT. It encodes CASRKSVSTNEKLFF. Full variable domain (rest looked up from reference TRBV2 and TRBJ1-4): EPEVTQTPSHQVTQMGQEVILRCVPISNHLYFYWYRQILGQKVEFLVSFYNNEISEKSEIFDDQFSVERPDGSNFTLKIRSTKLEDSAMYFCASRKSVSTNEKLFFGSGTQLSVL.

This clone has just one count. This sequence joins TRBV2 and TRBJ2-3, with D tentatively TRBD1 (6 bases). The ends were cut back, 3 bases at V and 6 bases at J, with 16 bases in the middle. The germline V gene encodes CDR1 SNHLY and CDR2 FYNNEI. This CDR3 is 15 amino acids long. CDR3 nucleotide sequence: TGTGCCAGCAGTGACACCAGGCAGGGGTGGGATACGCAGTATTTT. Its translation: CASSDTRQGWDTQYF.

The rearrangement joins TRBV27 to TRBJ2-1; tentatively, D is TRBD1 (5 bases). Germline CDR1 and CDR2: MNHEY and SMNVEV (reference sequence). V was trimmed by 3 bases and J by 8 bases, leaving 17 bases between them. This CDR3 is built from 15 residues. In DNA form, the CDR3 reads TGTGCCAGCAGTTTTGGGGCGATTAGGTACGATGAGCAGTTCTTC. It yields the protein CASSFGAIRYDEQFF.

The V gene is TRBV5-1, the J gene TRBJ1-6, with TRBD1 as a possible D gene (6 bases). V was pared by 0 bases and J by 6 bases, with 10 bases between. CDR1 is SGHRS and CDR2 is YFSETQ in the germline V gene. This CDR3 is 15 amino acids long. Here the CDR3 reads CASSLAAGANSPLHF. The CDR3, as DNA: TGCGCCAGCAGCTTGGCCGCAGGGGCTAATTCACCCCTCCACTTT.

The gene calls are TRBV2 and TRBJ2-5; 10 positions agree with TRBD1. V gave up 6 bases and J gave up 3 bases; unmatched junction bases: 7. CDR3 length equals 15 residues. Germline lookup yields CDR1 SNHLY and CDR2 FYNNEI. CDR3 region: CASRPWTGGKETQYF. In DNA, the CDR3 is TGTGCCAGCAGGCCATGGACAGGGGGGAAAGAGACCCAGTACTTC.

The rearrangement joins TRBV5-1 to TRBJ2-7; TRBD1 is a possible D gene (6 bases). The CDR3 sequence is 15 residues long. V was clipped by 4 bases and J by 2 bases, with 16 bases between them. CDR1 is SGHRS and CDR2 is YFSETQ in the germline V gene. This CDR3 is CASSPLDSITYEQYF. The DNA of the CDR3 is TGCGCCAGCAGCCCCTTGGACAGTATAACCTACGAGCAGTACTTC.

V is TRBV7-8 and J is TRBJ2-7, with 10 positions matching TRBD2. From germline, CDR1 is SGHVS and CDR2 FQNEAQ. This CDR3 comprises 18 residues. With V trimmed by 3 bases and J by 0 bases, 11 bases remained unmatched. CDR3 DNA: TGTGCCAGCAGCTTGGTAGCGGGGGGCTCAAAAATCTCCTACGAGCAGTACTTC. Its translation: CASSLVAGGSKISYEQYF.

The V and J genes are TRBV28 and TRBJ2-3; TRBD2 matches 7 bases. V was pared by 3 bases and J by 4 bases, with 7 bases of the junction left unmatched. The CDR3 runs 15 residues. Germline CDR1 MDHEN, CDR2 SYDVKM. The CDR3 spells CASSLRLAGADTQYF. The CDR3 region has the DNA TGTGCCAGCAGTTTGAGACTAGCTGGGGCAGATACGCAGTATTTT.

This chain joins TRBV7-2 and TRBJ2-7; maybe TRBD1 (6 bases). CDR1 is SGHTA and CDR2 is FQGNSA in the germline V gene. V dropped 1 base and J dropped 5 bases, with 12 bases sitting between them. This CDR3 comprises 14 residues. In DNA, the CDR3 is TGTGCCAGCAGCTTAGAGACAGGTTGGGACGAGCAGTACTTC. Protein sequence: CASSLETGWDEQYF.

The gene calls are TRBV5-4 and TRBJ2-5; 10 positions agree with TRBD2. Unmatched junction bases numbered 2, after V lost 4 bases and J lost 2 bases. The germline V gene encodes CDR1 SGHNT and CDR2 YYREEE (reference sequence). The CDR3 spans 14 residues. The CDR3 loop reads CASSQRGGQETQYF. DNA for the CDR3: TGTGCCAGCAGCCAGCGGGGGGGGCAAGAGACCCAGTACTTC.